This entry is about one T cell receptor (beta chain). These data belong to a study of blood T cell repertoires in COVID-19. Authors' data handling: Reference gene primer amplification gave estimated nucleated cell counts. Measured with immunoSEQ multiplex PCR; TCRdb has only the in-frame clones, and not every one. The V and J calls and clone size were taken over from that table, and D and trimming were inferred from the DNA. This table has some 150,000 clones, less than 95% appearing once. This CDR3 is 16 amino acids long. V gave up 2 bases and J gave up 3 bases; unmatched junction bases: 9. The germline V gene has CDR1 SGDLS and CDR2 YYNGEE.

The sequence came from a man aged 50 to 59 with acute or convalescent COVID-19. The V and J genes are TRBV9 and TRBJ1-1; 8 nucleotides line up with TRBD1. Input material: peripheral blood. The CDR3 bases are TGTGCCAGCAGCGTTTGGCAGGGGGCTATGGACACTGAAGCTTTCTTT. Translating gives CASSVWQGAMDTEAFF.